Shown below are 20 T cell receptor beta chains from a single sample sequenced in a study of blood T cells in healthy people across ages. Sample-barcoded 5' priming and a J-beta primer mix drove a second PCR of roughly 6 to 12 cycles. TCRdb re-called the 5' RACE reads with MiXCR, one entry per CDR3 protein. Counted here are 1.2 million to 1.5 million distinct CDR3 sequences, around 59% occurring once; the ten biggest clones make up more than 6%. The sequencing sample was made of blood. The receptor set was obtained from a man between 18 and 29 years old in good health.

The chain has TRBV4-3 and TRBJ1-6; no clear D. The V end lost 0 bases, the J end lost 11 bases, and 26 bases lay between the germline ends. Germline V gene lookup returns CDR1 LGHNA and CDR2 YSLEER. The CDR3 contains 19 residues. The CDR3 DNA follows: TGCGCCAGCAGCCAAGACATGGACGCGGCTGCAGTAGTAACTCCACCCCTCCACTTT. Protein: CASSQDMDAAAVVTPPLHF.

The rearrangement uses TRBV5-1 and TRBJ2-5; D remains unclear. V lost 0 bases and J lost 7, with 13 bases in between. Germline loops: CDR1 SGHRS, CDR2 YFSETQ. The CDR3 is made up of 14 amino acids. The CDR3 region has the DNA TGCGCCAGCAGCTTGGATTGGCTACCGGGGACCCAGTACTTC. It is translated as CASSLDWLPGTQYF.

The CDR3 reads CSARDSRSGSGETQYF. CDR3 nucleotides: TGCAGTGCTAGAGATTCCCGTAGCGGGAGTGGGGAGACCCAGTACTTC. The chain carries TRBV20-1 and TRBJ2-5, with 9 bases matching TRBD2. This CDR3 has 16 amino acids. Germline CDR1 and CDR2: DFQATT and SNEGSKA (reference sequence). The J segment lost 5 bases and the V segment lost 0 bases, leaving 10 bases of the junction unmatched.

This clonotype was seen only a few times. CDR3 residues: CASSQVTGNYEQYF. CDR3 DNA sequence: TGCGCCAGCAGCCAAGTGACAGGGAACTACGAGCAGTACTTC. This chain links TRBV4-1 with TRBJ2-7; 7 nucleotides match TRBD1. CDR1 is MGHRA, CDR2 YSYEKL, per germline. The CDR3 runs 14 residues. V was pared by 1 base and J by 3 bases, with 3 bases of the junction left unmatched.

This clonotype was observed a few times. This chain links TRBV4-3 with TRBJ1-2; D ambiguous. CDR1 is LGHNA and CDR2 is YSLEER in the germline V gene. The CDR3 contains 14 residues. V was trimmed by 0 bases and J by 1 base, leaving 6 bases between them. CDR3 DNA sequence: TGCGCCAGCAGCCAAGATGCGATTAACTATGGCTACACCTTC. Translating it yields CASSQDAINYGYTF.

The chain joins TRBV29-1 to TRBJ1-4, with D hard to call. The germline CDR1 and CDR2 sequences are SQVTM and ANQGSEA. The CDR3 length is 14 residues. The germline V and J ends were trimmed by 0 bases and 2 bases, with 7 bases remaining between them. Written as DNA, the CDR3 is TGCAGCGTTGAAGATCGTGGGACTAATGAAAAACTGTTTTTT. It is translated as CSVEDRGTNEKLFF.

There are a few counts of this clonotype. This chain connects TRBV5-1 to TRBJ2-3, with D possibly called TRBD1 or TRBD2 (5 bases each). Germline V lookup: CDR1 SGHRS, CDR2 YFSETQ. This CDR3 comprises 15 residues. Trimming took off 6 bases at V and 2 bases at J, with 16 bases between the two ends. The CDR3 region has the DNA TGCGCCAGCAAGGGGAGCCGCCCGACCACAGATACGCAGTATTTT. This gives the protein CASKGSRPTTDTQYF.

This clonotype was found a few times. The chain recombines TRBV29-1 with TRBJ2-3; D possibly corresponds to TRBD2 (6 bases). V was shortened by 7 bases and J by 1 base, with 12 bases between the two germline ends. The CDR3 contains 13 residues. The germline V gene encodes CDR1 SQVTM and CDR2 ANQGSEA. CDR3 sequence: CSAVRERTDTQYF. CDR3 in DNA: TGCAGCGCCGTCCGGGAGCGCACAGATACGCAGTATTTT.

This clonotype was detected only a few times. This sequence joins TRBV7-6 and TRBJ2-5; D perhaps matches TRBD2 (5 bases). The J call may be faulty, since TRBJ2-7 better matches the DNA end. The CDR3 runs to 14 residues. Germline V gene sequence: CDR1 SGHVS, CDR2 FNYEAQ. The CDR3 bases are TGTGCCAGCAGCTTTAGTTCTGGAGGAGGCGAGCAGTACTTC. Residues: CASSFSSGGGEQYF.

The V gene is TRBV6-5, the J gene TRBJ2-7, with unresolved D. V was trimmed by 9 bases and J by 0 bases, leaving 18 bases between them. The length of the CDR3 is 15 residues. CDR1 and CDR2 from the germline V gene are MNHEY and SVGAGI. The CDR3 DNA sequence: TGTGCCAGTAGAGCTGGGCTTAGGAGCTCCTACGAGCAGTACTTC. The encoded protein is CASRAGLRSSYEQYF.

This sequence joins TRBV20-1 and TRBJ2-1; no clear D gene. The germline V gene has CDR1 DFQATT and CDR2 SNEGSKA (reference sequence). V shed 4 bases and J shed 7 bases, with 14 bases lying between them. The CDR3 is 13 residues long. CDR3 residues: CSAMGTHWNEQFF. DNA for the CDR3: TGCAGTGCTATGGGCACTCACTGGAATGAGCAGTTCTTC.

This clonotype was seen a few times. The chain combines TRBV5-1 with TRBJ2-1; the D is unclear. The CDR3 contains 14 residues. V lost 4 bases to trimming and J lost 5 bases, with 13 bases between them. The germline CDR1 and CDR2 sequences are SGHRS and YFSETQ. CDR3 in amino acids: CASSILTGDNEQFF. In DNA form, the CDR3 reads TGCGCCAGCAGCATACTGACCGGTGACAATGAGCAGTTCTTC.

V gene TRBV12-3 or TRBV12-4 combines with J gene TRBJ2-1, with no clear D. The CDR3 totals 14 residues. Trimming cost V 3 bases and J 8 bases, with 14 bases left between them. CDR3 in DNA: TGTGCCAGCAGTTTTGAGGTTCGTATCTATGAGCAGTTCTTC. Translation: CASSFEVRIYEQFF.

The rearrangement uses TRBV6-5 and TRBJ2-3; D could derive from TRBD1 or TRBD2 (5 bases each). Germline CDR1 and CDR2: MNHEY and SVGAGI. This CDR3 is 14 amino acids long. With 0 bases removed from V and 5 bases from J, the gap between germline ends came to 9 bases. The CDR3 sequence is CASSYSGTGDTQYF. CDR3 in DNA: TGTGCCAGCAGTTACTCGGGGACGGGAGATACGCAGTATTTT.

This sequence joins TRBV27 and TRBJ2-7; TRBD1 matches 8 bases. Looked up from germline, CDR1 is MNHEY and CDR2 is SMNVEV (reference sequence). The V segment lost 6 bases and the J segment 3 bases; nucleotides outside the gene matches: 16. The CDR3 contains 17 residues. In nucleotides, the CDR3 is TGTGCCAGCAGCAAAAACCTAATTGGACAGGGTCACTACGAGCAGTACTTC. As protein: CASSKNLIGQGHYEQYF.

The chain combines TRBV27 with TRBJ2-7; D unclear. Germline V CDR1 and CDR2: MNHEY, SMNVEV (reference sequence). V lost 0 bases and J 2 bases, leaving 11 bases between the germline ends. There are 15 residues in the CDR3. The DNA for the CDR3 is TGTGCCAGCAGTTTATCGGGCCACAACACCTACGAGCAGTACTTC. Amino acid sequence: CASSLSGHNTYEQYF.

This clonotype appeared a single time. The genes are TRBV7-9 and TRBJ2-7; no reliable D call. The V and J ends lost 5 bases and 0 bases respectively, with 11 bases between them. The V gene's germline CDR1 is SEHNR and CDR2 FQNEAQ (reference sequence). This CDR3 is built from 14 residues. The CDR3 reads CASSRVWDSYEQYF. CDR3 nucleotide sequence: TGTGCCAGCAGCAGGGTTTGGGACTCCTACGAGCAGTACTTC.

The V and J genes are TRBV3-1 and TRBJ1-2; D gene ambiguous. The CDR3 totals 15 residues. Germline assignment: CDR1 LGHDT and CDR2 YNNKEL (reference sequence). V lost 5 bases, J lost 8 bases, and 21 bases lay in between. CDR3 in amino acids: CASSTPSGQWSGYTF. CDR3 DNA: TGTGCCAGCAGCACCCCATCCGGGCAGTGGAGCGGCTACACCTTC. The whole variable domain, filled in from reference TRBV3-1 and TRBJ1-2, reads DTAVSQTPKYLVTQMGNDKSIKCEQNLGHDTMYWYKQDSKKFLKIMFSYNNKELIINETVPNRFSPKSPDKAHLNLHINSLELGDSAVYFCASSTPSGQWSGYTFGSGTRLTVV.

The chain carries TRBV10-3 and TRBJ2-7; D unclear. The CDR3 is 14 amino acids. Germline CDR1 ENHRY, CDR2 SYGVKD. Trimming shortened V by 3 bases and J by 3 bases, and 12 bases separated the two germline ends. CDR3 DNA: TGTGCCATCAGTGACGTCGGTACTGGCTACGAGCAGTACTTC. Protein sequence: CAISDVGTGYEQYF.

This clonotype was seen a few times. The CDR3 DNA reads as TGTGCCAGCAGCTTAGAGGCCGGGGAGCTGTTTTTT. Translating it yields CASSLEAGELFF. The chain links TRBV7-2 to TRBJ2-2; D unresolved. Germline CDR1 SGHTA, CDR2 FQGNSA. V lost 1 base and J 6 bases, leaving 3 bases between the germline ends. This CDR3 is 12 amino acids long. The full variable domain, its missing parts supplied by reference TRBV7-2 and TRBJ2-2, is GAGVSQSPSNKVTEKGKDVELRCDPISGHTALYWYRQSLGQGLEFLIYFQGNSAPDKSGLPSDRFSAERTGGSVSTLTIQRTQQEDSAVYLCASSLEAGELFFGEGSRLTVL.